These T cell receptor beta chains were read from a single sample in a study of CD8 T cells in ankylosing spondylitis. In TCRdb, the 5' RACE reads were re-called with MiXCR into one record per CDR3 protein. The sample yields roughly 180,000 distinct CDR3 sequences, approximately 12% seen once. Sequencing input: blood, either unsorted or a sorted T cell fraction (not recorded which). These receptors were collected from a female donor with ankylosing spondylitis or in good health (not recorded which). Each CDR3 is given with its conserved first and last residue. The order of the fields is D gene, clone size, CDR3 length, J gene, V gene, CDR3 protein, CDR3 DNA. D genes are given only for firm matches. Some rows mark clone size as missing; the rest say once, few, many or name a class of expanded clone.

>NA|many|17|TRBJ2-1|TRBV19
CASSLRQAGGSYNEQFF
TGTGCCAGTAGTCTTCGTCAAGCGGGTGGCTCCTACAATGAGCAGTTCTTC
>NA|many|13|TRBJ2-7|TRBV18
CASSPAHGNEQYF
TGTGCCAGCTCACCCGCTCACGGTAACGAGCAGTACTTC
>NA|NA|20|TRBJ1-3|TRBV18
CASSPERVWIESESGNTIYF
TGTGCCAGCTCACCTGAACGGGTATGGATAGAGTCAGAGTCTGGAAACACCATATATTTT
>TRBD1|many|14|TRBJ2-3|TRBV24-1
CATKTGGRSDTQYF
TGTGCCACCAAGACAGGGGGCCGGTCAGATACGCAGTATTTT
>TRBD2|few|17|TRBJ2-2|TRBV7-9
CASSLLLAGLGTGELFF
TGTGCCAGCAGCCTATTACTAGCGGGCCTAGGCACCGGGGAGCTGTTTTTT
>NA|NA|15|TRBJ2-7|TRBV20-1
CSARDRAGSTVEQYF
TGCAGTGCTAGAGATCGGGCAGGGAGTACAGTCGAGCAGTACTTC
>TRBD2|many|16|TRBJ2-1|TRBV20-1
CSARTLAGGGYNEQFF
TGCAGTGCTAGAACTTTAGCGGGAGGCGGGTACAATGAGCAGTTCTTC
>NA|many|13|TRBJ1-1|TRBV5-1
CASTIDMNTEAFF
TGCGCCAGTACGATCGACATGAACACTGAAGCTTTCTTT
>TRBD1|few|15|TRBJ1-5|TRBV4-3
CASSHGQGAGQPQHF
TGCGCCAGCAGCCATGGACAGGGGGCAGGGCAGCCCCAGCATTTT
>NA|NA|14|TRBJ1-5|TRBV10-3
CAISTTLSNQPQHF
TGTGCCATCAGCACTACTCTTAGCAATCAGCCCCAGCATTTT
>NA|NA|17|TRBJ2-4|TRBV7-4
CTSSSGQLSLAKNIQYF
TGTACCAGCAGCTCTGGACAGTTGAGCCTAGCCAAAAACATTCAGTACTTC
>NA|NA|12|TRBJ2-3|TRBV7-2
CASSRRGDTQYF
TGTGCCAGCAGCCGAAGGGGAGATACGCAGTATTTT
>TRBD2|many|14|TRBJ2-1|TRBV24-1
CATRGTSGRMEQFF
TGTGCCACCAGAGGGACTAGCGGGAGAATGGAGCAGTTCTTC
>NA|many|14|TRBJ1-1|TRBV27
CASSLRGWNTEAFF
TGTGCCAGCAGTCTCAGGGGCTGGAACACTGAAGCTTTCTTT
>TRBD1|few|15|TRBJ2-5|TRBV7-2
CASSLGDRDEETQYF
TGTGCCAGCAGCTTAGGGGACAGGGATGAAGAGACCCAGTACTTC
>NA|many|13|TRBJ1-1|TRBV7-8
CASSSYQGTEAFF
TGTGCCAGCAGCTCTTACCAGGGGACTGAAGCTTTCTTT
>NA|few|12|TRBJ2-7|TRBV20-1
CSAREDGYEQYF
TGCAGTGCTAGAGAGGACGGCTACGAGCAGTACTTC
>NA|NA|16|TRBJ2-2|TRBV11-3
CASSFEGRGWSGELFF
TGTGCCAGCAGCTTCGAGGGCAGGGGATGGAGCGGGGAGCTGTTTTTT
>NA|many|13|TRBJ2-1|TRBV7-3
CASSPTTYNEQFF
TGTGCCAGCAGCCCCACGACTTACAATGAGCAGTTCTTC
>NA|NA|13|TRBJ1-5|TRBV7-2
CASSLADGRAQHF
TGTGCCAGCAGCTTAGCGGATGGCCGGGCCCAGCATTTT
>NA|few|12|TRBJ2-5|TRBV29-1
CSVVGGGETQYF
TGCAGCGTTGTGGGAGGGGGGGAGACCCAGTACTTC
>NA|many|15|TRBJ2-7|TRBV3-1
CASSQATGGVGEQYF
TGTGCCAGCAGCCAAGCGACAGGTGGGGTGGGTGAGCAGTACTTC
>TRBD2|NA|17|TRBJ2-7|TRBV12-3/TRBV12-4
CASSLGGSGRRTYEQYF
TGTGCCAGCAGTTTAGGAGGTAGCGGGAGGAGGACCTACGAGCAGTACTTC
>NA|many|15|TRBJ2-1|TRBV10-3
CATQFRSDVPNEQFF
TGTGCCACACAATTCCGCTCGGACGTCCCCAATGAGCAGTTCTTC
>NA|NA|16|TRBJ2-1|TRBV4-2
CASSQAGTRDDNEQLF
TGTGCCAGCAGCCAGGCCGGGACACGGGACGACAATGAGCAGCTCTTC
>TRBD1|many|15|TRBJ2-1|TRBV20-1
CSASFPRGPNHEQFF
TGCAGTGCTAGTTTCCCCAGGGGGCCAAATCATGAGCAGTTCTTC
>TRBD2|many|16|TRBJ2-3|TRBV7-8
CASSLQPGLAPPTQYF
TGTGCCAGCAGCTTACAACCGGGACTAGCGCCACCCACGCAGTATTTT
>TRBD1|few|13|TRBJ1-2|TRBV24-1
CATSDLQGNGYTF
TGTGCCACCAGTGATCTACAGGGGAATGGCTACACCTTC
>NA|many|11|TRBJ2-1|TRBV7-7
CASSHLHEQFF
TGTGCCAGCAGCCACCTTCATGAGCAGTTCTTC